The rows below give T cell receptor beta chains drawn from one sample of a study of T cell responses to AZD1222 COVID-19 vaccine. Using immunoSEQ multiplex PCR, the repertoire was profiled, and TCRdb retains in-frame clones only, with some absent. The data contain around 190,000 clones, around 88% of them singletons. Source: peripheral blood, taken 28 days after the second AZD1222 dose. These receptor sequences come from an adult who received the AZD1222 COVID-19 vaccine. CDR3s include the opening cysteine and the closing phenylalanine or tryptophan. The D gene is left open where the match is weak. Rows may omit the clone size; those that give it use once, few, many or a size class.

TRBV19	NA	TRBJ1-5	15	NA	TGTGCCAGTAGTATAACGACGAGGAGCAATCAGCCCCAGCATTTT	CASSITTRSNQPQHF
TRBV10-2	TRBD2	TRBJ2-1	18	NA	TGCGCCAGCAGTACCCAGACTAGCGGGGGGGCGGGGTACAATGAGCAGTTCTTC	CASSTQTSGGAGYNEQFF
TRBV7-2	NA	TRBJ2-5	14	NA	TGTGCCAGCAGCTTAGCAGGAAACCAAGAGACCCAGTACTTC	CASSLAGNQETQYF
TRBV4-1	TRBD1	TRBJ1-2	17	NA	TGCGCCAGCAGCCAAGACGGTGTGATAGTGACAGGGAATGGCTACACCTTC	CASSQDGVIVTGNGYTF
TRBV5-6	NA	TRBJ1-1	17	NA	TGTGCCAGCAGCTTGGTATCCGGGGGGGTTCGGAACACTGAAGCTTTCTTT	CASSLVSGGVRNTEAFF
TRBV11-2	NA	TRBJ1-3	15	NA	TGTGCCAGCAGCGTGATTGGAGTTTCTGGAAACACCATATATTTT	CASSVIGVSGNTIYF
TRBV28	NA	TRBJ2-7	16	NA	TGTGCCAGCAGTTTTTCCTCGTGGGTAAGCTCCTACGAGCAGTACTTC	CASSFSSWVSSYEQYF
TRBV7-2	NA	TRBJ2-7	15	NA	TGTGCCAGCAGCCGCACGGACGGGAGCTCCTACGAGCAGTACTTC	CASSRTDGSSYEQYF
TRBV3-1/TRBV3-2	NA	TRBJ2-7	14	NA	TGTGCCAGCAGCCAGTCGGGGGCAATCTACGAGCAGTACTTC	CASSQSGAIYEQYF
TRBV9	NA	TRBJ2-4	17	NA	TGTGCCAGCAGCGTAGAGCCCGGGGGCCCATCCAAAAACATTCAGTACTTC	CASSVEPGGPSKNIQYF
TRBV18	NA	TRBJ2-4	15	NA	TGTGCCAGCTCACAAGACACCGGAGCCAAAAACATTCAGTACTTC	CASSQDTGAKNIQYF
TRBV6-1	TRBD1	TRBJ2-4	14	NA	TGTGCCAGCAGTGAAGCGAACAGGGGTGACATTCAGTACTTC	CASSEANRGDIQYF
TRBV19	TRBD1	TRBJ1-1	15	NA	TGTGCCAGTAGTATCATCCGGACAGGGATCACTGAAGCTTTCTTT	CASSIIRTGITEAFF
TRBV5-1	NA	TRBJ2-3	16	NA	TGCGCCAGCAGCCCGGACAGAGGACGGGTGACAGATACGCAGTATTTT	CASSPDRGRVTDTQYF
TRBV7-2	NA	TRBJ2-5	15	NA	TGTGCCAGCAGCCCCCGCCGGGGAGAAGAAGAGACCCAGTACTTC	CASSPRRGEEETQYF
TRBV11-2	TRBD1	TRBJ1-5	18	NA	TGTGCCAGCAGGTTGCGGGTGGGACAGGGGATAGTCGATCAGCCCCAGCATTTT	CASRLRVGQGIVDQPQHF
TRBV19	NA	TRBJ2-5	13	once	TGTGCCAGTAGTTCCGGGGTAGGAGAGACCCAGTACTTC	CASSSGVGETQYF
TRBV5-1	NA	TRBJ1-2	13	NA	TGCGCCAGCAGCAACAACGGGGGCTATGGCTACACCTTC	CASSNNGGYGYTF
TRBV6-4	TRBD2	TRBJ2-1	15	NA	TGTGCCAGCAGTTTAGAAGCGGGGGAGCACAATGAGCAGTTCTTC	CASSLEAGEHNEQFF
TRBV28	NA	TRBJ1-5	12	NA	TGTGCCAGCAGTTCTGGTGATCAGCCCCAGCATTTT	CASSSGDQPQHF
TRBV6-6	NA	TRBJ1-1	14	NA	TGTGCCAGCAGTTACGGACAGTTCGGCGCTGAAGCTTTCTTT	CASSYGQFGAEAFF
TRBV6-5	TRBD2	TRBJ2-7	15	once	TGTGCCAGCAGTTACGGACCTAGCGGGGGTTACGAGCAGTACTTC	CASSYGPSGGYEQYF
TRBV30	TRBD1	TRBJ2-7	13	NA	TGTGCCTGGACGACAGGGGGCGGCTACGAGCAGTACTTC	CAWTTGGGYEQYF
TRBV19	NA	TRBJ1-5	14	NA	TGTGCCAGTAGTATTGTCAGGGCTAATCAGCCCCAGCATTTT	CASSIVRANQPQHF
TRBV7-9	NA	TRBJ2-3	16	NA	TGTGCCAGCAGTTCTACTTCATCGGGGAGCACAGATACGCAGTATTTT	CASSSTSSGSTDTQYF
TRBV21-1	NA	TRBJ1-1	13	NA	TGTGCCAGCAGCAAAGTGCCCTCCCCTGAAGCTTTCTTT	CASSKVPSPEAFF
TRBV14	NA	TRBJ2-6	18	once	TGTGCCAGCAGCCACTTTATATACCGCGCCTCTGGGGCCAACGTCCTGACTTTC	CASSHFIYRASGANVLTF
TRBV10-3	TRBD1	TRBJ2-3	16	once	TGTGCCATCAGTGATTCGGGACAGGGGTTTGCAGATACGCAGTATTTT	CAISDSGQGFADTQYF
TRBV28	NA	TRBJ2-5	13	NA	TGTGCCAGCAGTTTATCTCAGAGAAAGACCCAGTACTTC	CASSLSQRKTQYF
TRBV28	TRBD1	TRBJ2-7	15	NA	TGTGCCAGCAGTTTACCCCCGCAGGGGGCGAGGGAGCAGTACTTC	CASSLPPQGAREQYF
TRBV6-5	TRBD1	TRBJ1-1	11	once	TGTGCCAGCAGTCGACAGGGGCGGGCTTTCTTT	CASSRQGRAFF
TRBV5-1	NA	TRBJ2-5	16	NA	TGCGCCAGCAGCTTGTCCGGACAGCCTCGGCAAGAGACCCAGTACTTC	CASSLSGQPRQETQYF
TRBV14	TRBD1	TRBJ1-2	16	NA	TGTGCCAGCAGCCAAGTCCGGGGACAGGGGTACGGTGGCTACACCTTC	CASSQVRGQGYGGYTF
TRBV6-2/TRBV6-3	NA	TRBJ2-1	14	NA	TGTGCCAGCAGTTCCCCCGGGCCCCACGGCATGCAGTTCTTC	CASSSPGPHGMQFF
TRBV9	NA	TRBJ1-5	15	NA	TGTGCCAGCAGCGTAGAGGGCGGCCTAAATCAGCCCCAGCATTTT	CASSVEGGLNQPQHF
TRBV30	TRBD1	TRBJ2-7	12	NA	TGTGCCTGGAGTGTCTACAGGGGCGAGCAGTACTTC	CAWSVYRGEQYF
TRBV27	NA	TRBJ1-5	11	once	TGTGCCACCAGGGTCAGGCAGCCCCAGCATTTT	CATRVRQPQHF
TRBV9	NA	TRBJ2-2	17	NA	TGTGCCAGCACCCCTTGGGAGTCAGGATCCCAAACCGGGGAGCTGTTTTTT	CASTPWESGSQTGELFF
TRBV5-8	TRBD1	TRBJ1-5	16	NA	TGTGCCAGCAGCCAACTACAGGGGCCCGTATATCAGCCCCAGCATTTT	CASSQLQGPVYQPQHF
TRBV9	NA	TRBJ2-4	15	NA	TGTGCCAGCAGCCCCCACCAGGGTCCCAAAAACATTCAGTACTTC	CASSPHQGPKNIQYF
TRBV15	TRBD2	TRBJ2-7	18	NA	TGTGCCACCAGCAGTCCCCCGGGGGGTTCAAGGGGCTCCTACGAGCAGTACTTC	CATSSPPGGSRGSYEQYF
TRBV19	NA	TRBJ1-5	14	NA	TGTGCCAGTAGTATAGCCCGGGTACATCAGCCCCAGCATTTT	CASSIARVHQPQHF
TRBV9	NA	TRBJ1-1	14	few	TGTGCCAGCAGCCCAGGGGATCCGAACACTGAAGCTTTCTTT	CASSPGDPNTEAFF
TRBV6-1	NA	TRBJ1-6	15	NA	TGTGCCAGCAGAGAAGGTCAGGGGTATAATTCACCCCTCCACTTT	CASREGQGYNSPLHF
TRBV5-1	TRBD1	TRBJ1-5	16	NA	TGCGCCAGCAGCTCTGAACCGGGACAGAGTTATCAGCCCCAGCATTTT	CASSSEPGQSYQPQHF
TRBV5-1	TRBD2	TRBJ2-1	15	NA	TGCGCCAGCAGCCGTAGCGGGGGCAACTACAATGAGCAGTTCTTC	CASSRSGGNYNEQFF
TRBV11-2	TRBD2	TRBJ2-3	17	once	TGTGCCAGCAGCTTATTTCCTAGCGGGGGGATCACAGATACGCAGTATTTT	CASSLFPSGGITDTQYF
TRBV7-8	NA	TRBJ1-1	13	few	TGTGCCAGCAGGTGGGCGGAGGACACTGAAGCTTTCTTT	CASRWAEDTEAFF
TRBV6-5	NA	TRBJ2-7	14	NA	TGTGCCAGCAGTTACTCGACGGCAGGGTACGAGCAGTACTTC	CASSYSTAGYEQYF
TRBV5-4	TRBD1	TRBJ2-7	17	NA	TGTGCCAGCAGCTTGGCAGGCTTCGGGACAGGGATGGGGGAGCAGTACTTC	CASSLAGFGTGMGEQYF
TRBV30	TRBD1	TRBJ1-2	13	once	TGTGCTGTCCCTCGGACAGGGAGAAATGGCTACACCTTC	CAVPRTGRNGYTF
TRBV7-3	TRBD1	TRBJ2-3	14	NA	TGTGCCAGCAGCTCAACAGCACAGGGGGATACGCAGTATTTT	CASSSTAQGDTQYF
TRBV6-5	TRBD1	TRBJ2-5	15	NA	TGTGCCAGCAGTAGCGGGACAGGGCTACAAGAGACCCAGTACTTC	CASSSGTGLQETQYF
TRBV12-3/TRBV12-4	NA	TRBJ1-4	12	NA	TGTGCCAGCGCCAGGGACAATGAAAAACTGTTTTTT	CASARDNEKLFF
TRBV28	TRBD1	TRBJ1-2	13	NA	TGTGCCACCAGACAGGGGGCGGGGAATGGCTACACCTTC	CATRQGAGNGYTF
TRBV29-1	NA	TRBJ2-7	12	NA	TGCAGCGTTTATAAGGATGACAACGAGCAGTACTTC	CSVYKDDNEQYF
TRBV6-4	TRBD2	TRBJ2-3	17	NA	TGTGCCAGCAGTGACTCGACTAGCGGGGGGGGCACAGATACGCAGTATTTT	CASSDSTSGGGTDTQYF